There are many counts of the clone carrying this T cell receptor beta chain. Its antigen is currently unknown. Generation of TCR cDNA used 5'RACE template switching (which added a universal primer site and UMIs). TCRdb re-called the 5' RACE reads through MiXCR, storing one row per CDR3 protein. The repertoire includes hundreds of thousands of distinct CDR3 sequences, roughly 4% of them detected once, and 23% sits in the top ten. The sample comes from a study of T cells after yellow fever vaccination. Study observations and caveats: At less than 97% for CD4 and almost 90% for CD8, most primary-vaccination clones showed up again after the booster.

The sequencing here drew on PBMCs, taken on the day of the yellow fever booster vaccination. The receptor was isolated from a man between 18 and 35 years old who received the YFV17D yellow fever vaccine.

The CDR3 reads CASRRTSPNSPLHF. The CDR3 coding sequence is TGTGCCAGTAGACGGACATCACCTAATTCACCCCTCCACTTT. The chain has TRBV19 and TRBJ1-6; D may be TRBD1 (5 bases). The germline gives CDR1 LNHDA, CDR2 SQIVND (reference sequence). With 6 bases removed from V and 6 bases from J, the gap between germline ends came to 12 bases. This CDR3 is built from 14 residues.